This T cell receptor beta chain was identified in a study of graft-versus-host responses after intestinal transplantation. The overall study: Recipients underwent multivisceral, liver-intestinal, or isolated intestinal transplants. Anti-thymocyte globulin induction preceded about three years of tacrolimus and steroid maintenance in all recipients.

The length of the CDR3 is 13 residues. V trimming: 1 base; J trimming: 6 bases; junction bases outside the gene matches: 2. The germline V gene encodes CDR1 MGHRA and CDR2 YSYEKL. TCRdb's copy holds only in-frame clones and misses some; the assay was immunoSEQ multiplex PCR. Of more than 65,000 clones listed, 91% are singletons. Concerning this clone itself: Its cognate antigen is unknown.

Findings and limits, study-wide: The study found high graft-versus-host to host-versus-graft clonal ratios in allografts of patients with graft-donor T cell macrochimerism.

The V call is TRBV4-1, the J call TRBJ1-1; TRBD1 agrees at 7 bases. The specimen was unstimulated CD8+ T cells sorted from spleen or lymph node cells, collected before transplant. The TCR sequence derives from a human donor who was the organ donor for an intestinal transplant. CDR3 amino acids: CASSQATGAEAFF. In DNA form, the CDR3 reads TGCGCCAGCAGCCAAGCAACAGGGGCTGAAGCTTTCTTT.